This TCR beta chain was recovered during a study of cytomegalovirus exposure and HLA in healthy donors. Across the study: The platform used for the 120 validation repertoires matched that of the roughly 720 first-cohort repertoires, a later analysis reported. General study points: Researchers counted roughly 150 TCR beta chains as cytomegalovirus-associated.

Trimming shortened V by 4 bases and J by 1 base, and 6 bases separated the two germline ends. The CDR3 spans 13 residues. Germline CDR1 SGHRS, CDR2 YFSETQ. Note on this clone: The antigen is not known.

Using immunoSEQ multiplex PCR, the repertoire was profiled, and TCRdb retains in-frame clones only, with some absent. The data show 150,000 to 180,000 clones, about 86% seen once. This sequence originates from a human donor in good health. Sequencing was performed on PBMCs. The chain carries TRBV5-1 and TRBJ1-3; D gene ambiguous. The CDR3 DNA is TGCGCCAGCAGCGCAACTTCTGGAAACACCATATATTTT. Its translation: CASSATSGNTIYF.